Presented here are 17 T cell receptor beta chains from one specimen sequenced in a study of OX40 agonist ivuxolimab in advanced cancers. Sequenced by immunoSEQ multiplex PCR; TCRdb stores in-frame clones only, minus some. The sample gives roughly 67,000 clones, nearly 85% of which show up once; about a tenth is in the top ten. The sample consisted of CD4+ or CD8+ T cells sorted from blood, taken in a trial of the OX40 agonist ivuxolimab. The receptor set was obtained from an adult with an advanced solid tumor such as melanoma, head and neck, liver or kidney cancer.

The chain uses TRBV7-9 and TRBJ2-3; D is undetermined. The CDR3 is 12 amino acids. The V gene lost 5 bases and the J gene lost 5 bases, with 8 bases spanning the gap. Germline values: CDR1 SEHNR, CDR2 FQNEAQ (reference sequence). Written as DNA, the CDR3 is TGTGCCAGCAGCGCGCGCGAAGATACGCAGTATTTT. It is translated as CASSAREDTQYF.

This chain uses TRBV5-8 with TRBJ1-2; 8 bases fit TRBD1. The CDR3 is 12 residues long. J was trimmed by 8 bases and V by 2 bases; bases with no gene match: 2. Germline V lookup: CDR1 SGHTS, CDR2 YDEGEE. CDR3 sequence reads: CASSLGQGGYTF. Here the CDR3 DNA reads TGTGCCAGCAGCTTAGGACAGGGAGGCTACACCTTC.

The V and J genes are TRBV28 and TRBJ1-1, with D hard to call. Germline values: CDR1 MDHEN, CDR2 SYDVKM. V shed 3 bases and J shed 1 base, with 6 bases lying between them. The CDR3 is 13 residues long. The CDR3 protein is CASSFWENTEAFF. In DNA, the CDR3 is TGTGCCAGCAGTTTTTGGGAGAACACTGAAGCTTTCTTT.

The gene calls are TRBV18 and TRBJ2-1; 9 bases are a match to TRBD2. Germline CDR1 and CDR2: KGHSH and LQKENI. CDR3 length: 13 residues. The trim removed 2 bases at V and 15 bases at J, leaving 8 bases unmatched. The CDR3 spells CASSPRAAGGSFF. In DNA form, the CDR3 reads TGTGCCAGCTCACCAAGGGCTGCGGGAGGGTCGTTCTTC.

CDR3 region: CASSPSGGAVEQYV. The CDR3 bases are TGTGCCAGCAGTCCGAGCGGGGGGGCCGTCGAGCAGTACGTC. The chain carries TRBV28 and TRBJ2-7; 10 bases map to TRBD2. The CDR3 sequence is 14 residues long. Germline assignment: CDR1 MDHEN and CDR2 SYDVKM. V shed 5 bases and J 6 bases; nucleotides not matched to a gene: 7.

This chain connects TRBV5-4 to TRBJ1-1; no firm D call. Trimming removed 3 bases at V and 3 bases at J, with 12 bases between. Per germline, CDR1 SGHNT and CDR2 YYREEE (reference sequence). The CDR3 is 14 amino acids. CDR3 DNA sequence: TGTGCCAGCAGCTATATGGACGGTTACACTGAAGCTTTCTTT. This translates into CASSYMDGYTEAFF.

Relative to its sample, this clone is medium-sized. The chain couples TRBV5-1 to TRBJ1-3, with a weak D call TRBD1 (5 bases). V gave up 0 bases and J gave up 0 bases, with 13 bases separating them. CDR1 is SGHRS, CDR2 YFSETQ, per germline. The CDR3 contains 17 residues. The CDR3: CASSLAGTVSSGNTIYF. CDR3 bases: TGCGCCAGCAGCTTGGCTGGGACGGTGAGCTCTGGAAACACCATATATTTT.

This clone was seen a handful of times. This chain links TRBV7-3 with TRBJ1-1; no definite D call. The CDR3 totals 13 residues. The germline CDR1 and CDR2 sequences are SGHTA and FQGTGA. Trimming took 3 bases from V and 1 from J, leaving 6 bases between them. In DNA form, the CDR3 reads TGTGCCAGCAGCTTGAGCTGGAACACTGAAGCTTTCTTT. It encodes CASSLSWNTEAFF.

The CDR3 nucleotides are TGTGCCAGCATAGACAGGGGGCAGGAGCAGTACTTC. This translates into CASIDRGQEQYF. The V call is TRBV2, the J call TRBJ2-7, with 10 bases identical to TRBD1. V lost 7 bases, J lost 7 bases, and 4 bases stayed unmatched. This CDR3 region has 12 residues. The germline gives CDR1 SNHLY, CDR2 FYNNEI.

The CDR3 region has the DNA TGTGCCAGCAGTTACTCCTCGGGACAGCACAATGAGCAGTTCTTC. Its protein product is CASSYSSGQHNEQFF. This sequence joins TRBV6-5 and TRBJ2-1; 7 nucleotides line up with TRBD1. Trimming cost V 0 bases and J 5 bases; bases outside gene matches: 4. This CDR3 is 15 amino acids long. Germline-derived CDR1 and CDR2 are MNHEY and SVGAGI.

This clone showed up just once. The chain couples TRBV29-1 to TRBJ2-7; D could derive from TRBD1 or TRBD2 (5 bases each). The V and J ends lost 5 bases and 1 base respectively, with 15 bases between them. This CDR3 region has 14 residues. From germline, CDR1 is SQVTM and CDR2 ANQGSEA. This chain's CDR3 is CSVRRGDNSYEQYF. CDR3 bases: TGCAGCGTTCGCCGGGGCGACAATTCCTACGAGCAGTACTTC.

This clone was seen a single time. The chain's CDR3 is CASSIGGITDTQYF. CDR3 DNA sequence: TGTGCCAGTAGTATCGGAGGGATCACAGATACGCAGTATTTT. The V call is TRBV19, the J call TRBJ2-3; a weak D match, TRBD2 (6 bases). Germline loops: CDR1 LNHDA, CDR2 SQIVND (reference sequence). The CDR3 loop spans 14 amino acids. The V and J ends lost 3 bases and 2 bases respectively, with 9 bases between them.

V gene TRBV11-3 combines with J gene TRBJ2-2; TRBD2 matches 8 bases. Germline assignment: CDR1 SGHNT and CDR2 YENEEA. The ends lost 3 bases at V and 4 bases at J; junction bases unmatched: 13. The CDR3 loop spans 18 amino acids. The CDR3 region is CASSFRGPGLEFTGELFF. CDR3 DNA: TGTGCCAGCAGCTTTCGAGGACCGGGACTAGAGTTCACCGGGGAGCTGTTTTTT.

The chain employs TRBV28 and TRBJ1-4; the D is unclear. The CDR3 covers 12 residues. Trimming took 6 bases from V and 8 from J, leaving 10 bases between them. From germline, CDR1 is MDHEN and CDR2 SYDVKM. This CDR3 reads CASRGTGEKLFF. The CDR3 DNA follows: TGTGCCAGCAGAGGAACGGGGGAAAAACTGTTTTTT.

The chain recombines TRBV27 with TRBJ1-5, with 7 bases aligning to TRBD1. This CDR3 has 16 amino acids. Germline loops: CDR1 MNHEY, CDR2 SMNVEV (reference sequence). Trimming took 4 bases from V and 1 from J; bases not matched to a gene: 7. The DNA for the CDR3 is TGTGCCAGCAGTTCGATCCCGGGACAGAGCAATCAGCCCCAGCATTTT. Residues: CASSSIPGQSNQPQHF.

As concerns this clone: No conserved phenylalanine or tryptophan ends this CDR3, so it is likely a read error. The rearrangement uses TRBV9 and TRBJ1-2; D is undetermined. The CDR3 is 13 amino acids. Germline V lookup: CDR1 SGDLS, CDR2 YYNGEE. Deletions cut 0 bases from V and 2 bases from J, with 5 bases between. For the CDR3, the DNA is TGTGCCAGCAGCGTAGCCACGAACTATGGCTACACCCTC. Its protein is CASSVATNYGYTL.

This chain uses TRBV27 with TRBJ2-3, with D perhaps given as TRBD1 or TRBD2 (5 bases each). V lost 3 bases, J lost 4 bases, and 11 bases lay in between. CDR1 MNHEY and CDR2 SMNVEV come from the germline V gene (reference sequence). The CDR3 spans 14 residues. CDR3 coding DNA: TGTGCCAGCAGTTTGGGGGATCTGGCAGATACGCAGTATTTT. Protein sequence: CASSLGDLADTQYF.